This entry is about one T cell receptor (beta chain). The V segment lost 4 bases and the J segment 5 bases; nucleotides outside the gene matches: 5. The CDR3 is made up of 15 amino acids. Germline CDR1 and CDR2: SEHNR and FQNEAQ (reference sequence). The data originate from a study of control samples from healthy donors and cancer patients. TCRdb's table, derived via immunoSEQ multiplex PCR, lists solely in-frame clones and lacks some. Of 170,000 or so clones listed, nearly 90% are singletons. Material for sequencing was blood. This sequence originates from a woman between 50 and 59 years old in good health. J is TRBJ1-6 and V is TRBV7-9; the match to TRBD1 covers 7 bases. The CDR3 sequence: CASSWGQRDNSPLHF. CDR3 in DNA: TGTGCCAGCAGCTGGGGACAGCGAGATAATTCACCCCTCCACTTT.